This is a list of T cell receptor beta chains from one sample in a study of blood T cell repertoires in COVID-19. Assay used: immunoSEQ multiplex PCR; TCRdb lists only in-frame clones, some missing. Of 170,000 or so clones in the sample, about 82% are singletons; the top ten hold roughly 7%. Sequencing used peripheral blood. The receptors originated from a middle-aged man with active or convalescent COVID-19. Both conserved end residues are trimmed from each CDR3. Only part of the rows carry a size: once, few, many, or a class if the clone is expanded.

V	size	J	CDR3
TRBV30	-	TRBJ1-5	AWSPRDNQPQH
TRBV5-5	once	TRBJ1-5	ASSLVYSNQPQH
TRBV7-3	once	TRBJ1-1	ASKTHGENTEAF
TRBV4-2	-	TRBJ1-1	ASSQQQTNTEAF
TRBV5-6	-	TRBJ2-1	ASTLVAGSYNEQF
TRBV5-4	-	TRBJ1-2	ASSPGTANYGYT
TRBV9	once	TRBJ2-1	ASSADPGLAGGGTYNEQF
TRBV7-8	-	TRBJ1-5	ASSKYSNQPQH
TRBV5-4	-	TRBJ2-1	ASSLARSSYNEQF
TRBV19	-	TRBJ2-3	ASNKGQALTDTQY
TRBV7-2	-	TRBJ1-1	ASSLGVTGPNTEAF
TRBV15	-	TRBJ2-1	ATSSWTSGGRNEQF
TRBV19	-	TRBJ1-2	ASSSYDTTYGYT
TRBV24-1	-	TRBJ2-1	ATSDSLTSGISYNEQF
TRBV5-5	-	TRBJ2-3	ASSLLAGDTDTQY
TRBV27	-	TRBJ2-1	ASSFGTSDSYNEQF
TRBV27	-	TRBJ2-3	ATSRTVTSTDTQY
TRBV4-3	-	TRBJ2-1	ASSQVPGRHEQF
TRBV19	-	TRBJ1-5	ASSMGPGNNQPQH
TRBV6-2/TRBV6-3	-	TRBJ2-5	ASSYSSGTTTRAQY
TRBV3-1/TRBV3-2	-	TRBJ2-7	ASGTSGGTYEQY
TRBV6-1	-	TRBJ1-2	ASSEFRQGYGYT
TRBV18	-	TRBJ1-6	ASSPGSSYNSPLH
TRBV11-3	-	TRBJ2-7	ASSFFRGTSYEQY
TRBV11-3	-	TRBJ2-5	ASTLRSGKAETQY
TRBV4-2	-	TRBJ1-1	ASSSNGHLNTEAF
TRBV5-4	-	TRBJ2-3	ASSSGQPSTDTQY
TRBV19	-	TRBJ2-7	ASSLPSTGTGGPEQY
TRBV2	once	TRBJ1-3	ASSGTGGYTIY
TRBV7-8	-	TRBJ2-7	ASTVGRTVSYEQY
TRBV6-1	-	TRBJ1-1	ASSEDRSTEAF
TRBV10-3	once	TRBJ1-6	AISESGMDNSPLH
TRBV2	-	TRBJ2-3	ASSVGWGGTQY
TRBV19	-	TRBJ1-2	ASTEGKYGYT
TRBV28	-	TRBJ1-5	ASSLWAGSNQPQH
TRBV12-3/TRBV12-4	-	TRBJ1-5	ASNGHRNQPQH
TRBV11-3	-	TRBJ1-3	ASSSRSSAHSGNTIY
TRBV4-2	-	TRBJ2-1	ASSQDGGYEQF
TRBV7-8	-	TRBJ2-3	ASSLGSADTQY
TRBV6-5	-	TRBJ2-7	ASRLQGAGDEQY
TRBV20-1	few	TRBJ2-3	SARSGNTQY
TRBV29-1	-	TRBJ1-2	SALQGLGYT
TRBV3-1/TRBV3-2	-	TRBJ2-7	ASSPLRGYEQY
TRBV7-9	-	TRBJ2-1	ASSKTSGGYNEQF
TRBV3-1/TRBV3-2	-	TRBJ2-7	ASSPKGDRREQY
TRBV27	-	TRBJ1-1	ASSLTGKNTEAF
TRBV6-2/TRBV6-3	-	TRBJ2-7	ASSYVKLALPYEQY
TRBV5-1	-	TRBJ2-7	ASSLQGYDEQY
TRBV6-5	-	TRBJ1-1	ASSYSQGITEAF
TRBV9	once	TRBJ2-3	ASSGLAGGGDTQY
TRBV5-6	-	TRBJ1-1	ASSLGEQGGFAF
TRBV5-1	-	TRBJ1-1	ASSLAGTGVNTEAF
TRBV5-6	-	TRBJ1-6	ASSLGAGGNNSPLH
TRBV11-3	-	TRBJ1-3	ASSSRDSGNTIY
TRBV5-1	-	TRBJ2-3	ASSLAVTGTDTQY
TRBV4-1	-	TRBJ1-1	ASSRAGSNTEAF
TRBV18	-	TRBJ1-1	ASSHGQGLGEAF
TRBV3-1/TRBV3-2	-	TRBJ2-2	ASSQEKGGVNTGELF
TRBV3-1/TRBV3-2	-	TRBJ2-2	ASSQVRTGELF